This is a list of T cell receptor beta chains from one sample in a study of T cell changes during pregnancy in multiple sclerosis. TCRdb's table, derived via immunoSEQ multiplex PCR, lists solely in-frame clones and lacks some. The sample consists of almost 50,000 clones, 90% to 95% of them appearing once. The input for sequencing was CD8+ T cells from peripheral blood mononuclear cells, taken after pregnancy. All receptors come from a female donor with multiple sclerosis, enrolled in a pregnancy study. Both conserved end residues are part of each CDR3. A D gene is named only where the DNA matches it firmly. Clone size appears in some rows only: once, few, many, or a class for an expanded clone.

V gene	J gene	clone size	D gene	CDR3 DNA	CDR3 protein
TRBV19	TRBJ2-7	-	-	TGTGCCAGTAATTCCCCCACAGGGTACGAGCAGTACTTC	CASNSPTGYEQYF
TRBV5-1	TRBJ1-3	-	-	TGCGCCAGCAGCGAGGACATCAACTCTGGAAACACCATATATTTT	CASSEDINSGNTIYF
TRBV6-5	TRBJ1-1	-	-	TGTGCCAGCAGTTACCCACCCGGGACAACAGCTTTCTTT	CASSYPPGTTAFF
TRBV19	TRBJ2-7	-	TRBD1	TGTGCCAGTAGTATGACAGGGGGTGAGTACGAGCAGTACTTC	CASSMTGGEYEQYF
TRBV9	TRBJ2-2	-	-	TGTGCCAGCAGCTTAGAGATGGGGGCCACCGGGGAGCTGTTTTTT	CASSLEMGATGELFF
TRBV9	TRBJ2-5	-	-	TGTGCCAGCAGCCCAACTGATTATCAGACCCAGTACTTC	CASSPTDYQTQYF
TRBV2	TRBJ2-7	-	TRBD2	TGTGCCGTTCTAGCGGGGGTCGGGGTGGGCTACGAGCAGTACTTC	CAVLAGVGVGYEQYF
TRBV28	TRBJ2-1	-	TRBD1	TGTGCCACCAAAGGGACAGTAACTATGGATGAGCAGTTCTTC	CATKGTVTMDEQFF
TRBV4-1	TRBJ2-1	-	TRBD1	TGCGCCAGCAGCCAATCGACAGGGAGCTACGGTGAGCAGTTCTTC	CASSQSTGSYGEQFF
TRBV2	TRBJ2-2	-	-	TGTGCCAGCAGTGACGACGGGGGGAACACCGGGGAGCTGTTTTTT	CASSDDGGNTGELFF
TRBV6-5	TRBJ1-2	-	TRBD1	TGTGCCAGCAGTTACTCAAGGACAGGGAACTATGGCTACACCTTC	CASSYSRTGNYGYTF
TRBV5-8	TRBJ2-3	once	-	TGTGCCAGCAGCTTGTATTCATCCTACACAGATACGCAGTATTTT	CASSLYSSYTDTQYF
TRBV7-9	TRBJ2-1	-	-	TGTGCCAGCAGCTTAGGGCGTGGCGGGGTGCCTTCCAATGAGCAGTTCTTC	CASSLGRGGVPSNEQFF
TRBV9	TRBJ2-7	-	-	TGTGCCAGCAGCGAGGGGGGGCCCAGCTCCTACGAGCAGTACTTC	CASSEGGPSSYEQYF
TRBV30	TRBJ2-3	-	TRBD2	TGTGCCTGGAACTTTGGCGGGGGGCGGGCAGATACGCAGTATTTT	CAWNFGGGRADTQYF
TRBV19	TRBJ1-4	-	TRBD1	TGTGCCAGTAGCCCACAGGGGGTATTGGAAAAACTGTTTTTT	CASSPQGVLEKLFF
TRBV4-1	TRBJ1-4	-	TRBD1	TGCGCCAGCAGCCCCGGGACAGGTCCTGAAAAACTGTTTTTT	CASSPGTGPEKLFF
TRBV7-2	TRBJ2-7	-	-	TGTGCCAGCAGCTTAAAATACTACGAGCAGTACTTC	CASSLKYYEQYF
TRBV9	TRBJ2-1	-	-	TGTGCCAGCAGCGTAGAGGGGGAACCCCATGAGCAGTTCTTC	CASSVEGEPHEQFF
TRBV6-6	TRBJ1-5	-	-	TGTGCCAGCAGTTACGGCCAGGGCCCTCAGCCCCAGCATTTT	CASSYGQGPQPQHF
TRBV4-1	TRBJ2-7	-	TRBD2	TGCGCCAGCAGCCAGGGGTCGGCAGGGAGGGACGAGCAGTACTTC	CASSQGSAGRDEQYF
TRBV10-3	TRBJ2-3	once	TRBD1	TGTGCCATCAGTGAGCCAAAGGACAGGGATCTAGATACGCAGTATTTT	CAISEPKDRDLDTQYF
TRBV6-4	TRBJ2-2	-	-	TGTGCCAGCAGTGGGGGACTGGGAAACACCGGGGAGCTGTTTTTT	CASSGGLGNTGELFF
TRBV6-1	TRBJ2-7	-	-	TGTGCCAGCAGTGTTTTCAGCTCCTACGAGCAGTACTTC	CASSVFSSYEQYF
TRBV2	TRBJ2-1	-	TRBD2	TGTGCCAGCAGTGAAGCGCGGGCTAGCGGGGGGGCCAACACTTACAATGAGCAGTTCTTC	CASSEARASGGANTYNEQFF